This is a list of T cell receptor beta chains from one sample in a study of response to subunit inactivated influenza vaccine. TCRdb reprocessed the RT-PCR reads with MiXCR, giving one entry per CDR3 protein. In the table there are about half a million distinct CDR3 sequences, about 7.6% of which are singletons. This material consisted of PBMCs from blood, taken about 23 months after vaccination. Receptors originate from a man aged 50 to 69 who received an inactivated influenza vaccine. CDR3s include the opening cysteine and the closing phenylalanine or tryptophan. Each record gives: J gene, clone size, V gene, D gene, CDR3 DNA, CDR3 protein. A D gene is named only where the DNA matches it firmly. Clone sizes are given selectively: once, few, many, or a class where the clone is expanded.

TRBJ2-1	-	TRBV6-1	TRBD2	TGTGCCAGCAGGCTAGCGGGGTCATTCAATGAGCAGTTCTTC	CASRLAGSFNEQFF
TRBJ2-2	-	TRBV7-2	TRBD1	TGTGCCACCAGGATTGGACAGGGGAACACCGGGGAGCTGTTTTTT	CATRIGQGNTGELFF
TRBJ2-3	-	TRBV11-2	TRBD1	TGTGCCAGCCAGGGGGTGCCTTGGGCAGATACGCAGTATTTT	CASQGVPWADTQYF
TRBJ2-1	-	TRBV3-1	TRBD2	TGTGCCAGCAGCCAAGCACTAGCGTACAATGAGCAGTTCTTC	CASSQALAYNEQFF
TRBJ2-5	few	TRBV28	TRBD1	TGTGCCAGCAAGCGAGGACAGGAGCTGGAGACCCAGTACTTC	CASKRGQELETQYF
TRBJ2-1	-	TRBV7-9	-	TGTGCCAGCAGATCACCGGTAGCTTATGAGCAGTTCTTC	CASRSPVAYEQFF
TRBJ2-7	-	TRBV5-1	-	TGCGCCAGCAGACCTGACAGGACAACCTACGAGCAGTACTTC	CASRPDRTTYEQYF
TRBJ2-7	few	TRBV16	-	TGTGCCAGCAGCCAATTCACTACAGGGCACGAGCAGTACTTC	CASSQFTTGHEQYF
TRBJ2-7	many	TRBV20-1	TRBD1	TGCAGTGCTAGGGACAGGGTCGCCTACGAGCAGTACTTC	CSARDRVAYEQYF
TRBJ2-4	-	TRBV5-6	-	TGTGCCAGCAGCTCAGAAAGCATTCAGTACTTC	CASSSESIQYF
TRBJ2-3	-	TRBV5-6	TRBD2	TGTGCCAGCAGCTCGGGACTAGCGAACACAGATACGCAGTATTTT	CASSSGLANTDTQYF
TRBJ1-1	few	TRBV3-1	TRBD1	TGTGCCAGCAGCGACAGGGGGTTACGCGCTTTCTTT	CASSDRGLRAFF
TRBJ2-7	-	TRBV11-2	-	TGTGCCAGCAGCTTAGTTCGCCCGTTGGCAGGGACCTACGAGCAGTACTTC	CASSLVRPLAGTYEQYF
TRBJ2-6	-	TRBV5-1	-	TGCGCCAGCTATACCCACTCTGGGGCCAACGTCCTGACTTTC	CASYTHSGANVLTF
TRBJ2-2	-	TRBV5-1	TRBD2	TGCGCCAGCAGCCACGGGACTAGCGGTAATTCCGGGGAGCTGTTTTTT	CASSHGTSGNSGELFF
TRBJ2-1	many	TRBV28	TRBD2	TGTGCCAGCTCTGGACTAGCGCCACTGCGGGATGAGCAGTTCTTC	CASSGLAPLRDEQFF
TRBJ1-6	-	TRBV27	-	TGTGCCAGCAGATATAATACGGGGAATTCACCCCTCCACTTT	CASRYNTGNSPLHF
TRBJ1-3	few	TRBV20-1	-	TGCAGTGCTAGAGCCAGGCTCGACTCTGGAAACACCATATATTTT	CSARARLDSGNTIYF
TRBJ2-1	-	TRBV11-2	TRBD2	TGTGCCAGCAGCCAGGGTCGCGGGGGACCCTACAATGAGCAGTTCTTC	CASSQGRGGPYNEQFF
TRBJ2-3	few	TRBV11-1	-	TGTGCCAGCAGCTTAAACGGGGTAACGCAGTATTTT	CASSLNGVTQYF
TRBJ2-1	many	TRBV7-9	TRBD2	TGTGCCAGCAGCTTTGTGACTAGCGGCAATGAGCAGTTCTTC	CASSFVTSGNEQFF
TRBJ1-2	-	TRBV19	-	TGTGCCAGTTCGGCGCGCACGGCAGGCTATGGCTACACCTTC	CASSARTAGYGYTF
TRBJ1-5	few	TRBV30	TRBD1	TGTGCCTGGAGCGGACAGGGGAACAATCAGCCCCAGCATTTT	CAWSGQGNNQPQHF
TRBJ2-2	-	TRBV9	TRBD2	TGTGCCAGCAGCGTAGCCCCGGTGGCGGGAGACCTCACCGGGGAGCTGTTTTTT	CASSVAPVAGDLTGELFF
TRBJ2-7	few	TRBV2	TRBD2	TGTGCCAGCAGGACGGGACTAGCGGGAAACTCTGGCGAGCAGTACTTC	CASRTGLAGNSGEQYF
TRBJ2-2	many	TRBV12-3/TRBV12-4	-	TGTGCCAGCACATTATGGGGTTCACCCGGGGAGCTGTTTTTT	CASTLWGSPGELFF
TRBJ2-5	many	TRBV20-1	-	TGCAGTGCAACGGGACTTTTGGAGACCCAGTACTTC	CSATGLLETQYF
TRBJ2-5	many	TRBV4-2	TRBD1	TGTGCCAGCAGCCAAGAGTACAGGGGGCCAGAGACCCAGTACTTC	CASSQEYRGPETQYF
TRBJ2-1	many	TRBV24-1	TRBD1	TGTGCCACCAGTGGGGACAGGGGCTTTCCTCGAAACGGGTACAATGAGCAGTTCTTC	CATSGDRGFPRNGYNEQFF
TRBJ2-3	many	TRBV7-2	TRBD2	TGTGCCAGCAGCCGACTAGCGGGGTCCTCAGATACGCAGTATTTT	CASSRLAGSSDTQYF
TRBJ2-6	few	TRBV3-1	-	TGTGCCAGCAGCCAAGATATGTCTACTGGGGCCAACGTCCTGACTTTC	CASSQDMSTGANVLTF
TRBJ1-2	many	TRBV12-3/TRBV12-4	TRBD1	TGTGCCAGCAGCCGACAGGGGCTGGGAAACTATGGCTACACCTTC	CASSRQGLGNYGYTF
TRBJ2-1	-	TRBV27	TRBD2	TGTGCCAGCAGTTTACTACTAGCGGGGGGGTTAGTCGATGAGCAGTTCTTC	CASSLLLAGGLVDEQFF
TRBJ1-5	few	TRBV15	-	TGTGCCACCAGCAGAGATCTGGAGAGCAATCAGCCCCAGCATTTT	CATSRDLESNQPQHF
TRBJ2-5	many	TRBV7-8	-	TGTGCCAGCAGCTTAAGACTAACTGAAGAGACCCAGTACTTC	CASSLRLTEETQYF
TRBJ2-7	few	TRBV4-2	-	TGTGCCAGCAGCCCCGTGGGAACGACACCCACTGAGGGCTACGAGCAGTACTTC	CASSPVGTTPTEGYEQYF
TRBJ1-5	-	TRBV6-2/TRBV6-3	-	TGTGCCAGCAGTTACTCGGGCACAGAGCTAAGCAATCAGCCCCAGCATTTT	CASSYSGTELSNQPQHF
TRBJ2-1	many	TRBV30	-	TGTGCCTGGAGTGAGAACAATGAGCAGTTCTTC	CAWSENNEQFF
TRBJ1-6	-	TRBV6-1	-	TGTGCCAGCAGTCCCGACTTGGCGGCACGGAATTCACCCCTCCACTTT	CASSPDLAARNSPLHF
TRBJ1-2	few	TRBV11-1	-	TGTGCCAGCAGCTTACTCGGGCCGGCCTATGGCTACACCTTC	CASSLLGPAYGYTF
TRBJ2-7	-	TRBV7-6	TRBD2	TGTGCCAGCAGCTCATTGACTAGCGGGAGGGCCTACGAGCAGTACTTC	CASSSLTSGRAYEQYF
TRBJ2-5	many	TRBV29-1	TRBD2	TGCAGCGTTCTAGCGGGAGGGGAGACCCAGTACTTC	CSVLAGGETQYF
TRBJ2-2	-	TRBV12-3/TRBV12-4	-	TGTGCCAGCAGGGTCTCAACCGGGGAGCTGTTTTTT	CASRVSTGELFF
TRBJ1-6	few	TRBV27	-	TGTGCCAGCAGTTCCACCTATTCACCCCTCCACTTT	CASSSTYSPLHF
TRBJ2-1	-	TRBV11-2	-	TGTGCCAGCAGCTTAGGGAGCTCCTACAATGTGCAGTTCTTC	CASSLGSSYNVQFF
TRBJ2-3	-	TRBV4-3	-	TGCGCCAGCAGCCGCCAATTAAGAGGGCCGGATACGCAGTATTTT	CASSRQLRGPDTQYF
TRBJ1-1	-	TRBV30	-	TGTGCCTGGAGCCCCAGCGGGTTGAACACTGAAGCTTTCTTT	CAWSPSGLNTEAFF
TRBJ2-7	-	TRBV7-8	-	TGTGCCAGCAGCGTAACCGGGACAAAGACCTACGAGCAGTACTTC	CASSVTGTKTYEQYF
TRBJ2-7	-	TRBV11-2	TRBD2	TGTGCCAGCAGCCTCCCCCTAGCGGGGGGCGGCGAGCAGTACTTC	CASSLPLAGGGEQYF
TRBJ2-7	many	TRBV28	-	TGTGCCAGCAGGGAAGTAGGCTACGAGCAGTACTTC	CASREVGYEQYF
TRBJ2-5	few	TRBV20-1	-	TGCAGTGCTACCGATCCCCGGAAAGAGACCCAGTACTTC	CSATDPRKETQYF
TRBJ2-1	few	TRBV7-9	-	TGTGCCAGCAGCCCAAGGTGGGTCCGTGATGGCAATGAGCAGTTCTTC	CASSPRWVRDGNEQFF
TRBJ2-7	-	TRBV6-2/TRBV6-3	-	TGTGCCAGCAGTTCCCGGACAGCGGTCTACGAGCAGTACTTC	CASSSRTAVYEQYF